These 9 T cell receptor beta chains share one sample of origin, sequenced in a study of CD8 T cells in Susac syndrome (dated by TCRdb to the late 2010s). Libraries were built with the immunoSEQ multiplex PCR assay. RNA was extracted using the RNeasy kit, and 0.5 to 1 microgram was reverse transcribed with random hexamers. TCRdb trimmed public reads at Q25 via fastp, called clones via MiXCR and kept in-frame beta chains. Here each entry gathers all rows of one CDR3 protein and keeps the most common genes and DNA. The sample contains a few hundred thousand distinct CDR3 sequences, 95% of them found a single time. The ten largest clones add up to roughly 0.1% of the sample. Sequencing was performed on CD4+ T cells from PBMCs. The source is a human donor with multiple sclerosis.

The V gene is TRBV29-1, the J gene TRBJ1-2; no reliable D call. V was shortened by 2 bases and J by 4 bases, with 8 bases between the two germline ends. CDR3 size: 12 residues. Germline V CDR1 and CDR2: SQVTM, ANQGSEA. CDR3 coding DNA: TGCAGCGTTGAAAAGGGCACCTATGGCTACACCTTC. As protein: CSVEKGTYGYTF.

The chain's CDR3 is CSARIAGKETQYF. The DNA of the CDR3 is TGCAGTGCTCGAATAGCGGGAAAAGAGACCCAGTACTTC. The V and J genes are TRBV20-1 and TRBJ2-5; 8 bases map to TRBD2. Germline CDR1 and CDR2: DFQATT and SNEGSKA (reference sequence). The CDR3 is 13 amino acids. The V and J ends lost 5 bases and 3 bases, in that order; junction bases with no gene match: 5.

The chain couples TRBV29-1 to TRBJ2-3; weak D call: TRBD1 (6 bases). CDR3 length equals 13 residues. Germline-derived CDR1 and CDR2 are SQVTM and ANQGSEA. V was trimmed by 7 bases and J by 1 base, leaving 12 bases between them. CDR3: CSAFSGGTDTQYF. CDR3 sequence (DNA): TGCAGCGCCTTTTCAGGGGGCACAGATACGCAGTATTTT.

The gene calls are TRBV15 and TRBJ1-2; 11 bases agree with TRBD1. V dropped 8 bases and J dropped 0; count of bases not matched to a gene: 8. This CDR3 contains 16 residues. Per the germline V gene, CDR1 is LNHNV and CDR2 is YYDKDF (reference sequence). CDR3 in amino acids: CATSGQGEKSNYGYTF. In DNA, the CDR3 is TGTGCCACCTCGGGACAGGGGGAAAAGTCTAACTATGGCTACACCTTC.

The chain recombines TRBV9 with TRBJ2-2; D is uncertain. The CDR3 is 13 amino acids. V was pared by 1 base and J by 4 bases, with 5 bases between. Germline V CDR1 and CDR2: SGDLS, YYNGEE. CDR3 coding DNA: TGTGCCAGCAGCGTATTGACCACCGGGGAGCTGTTTTTT. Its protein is CASSVLTTGELFF.

The CDR3 sequence is CASSVASGRSGTQYF. CDR3 sequence (DNA): TGTGCCAGCAGCGTAGCTAGTGGGAGGAGCGGTACGCAGTATTTT. The chain combines TRBV9 with TRBJ2-3; weak D call: TRBD2 (6 bases). V was shortened by 0 bases and J by 8 bases, with 16 bases between the two germline ends. Per germline, CDR1 SGDLS and CDR2 YYNGEE. The CDR3 has 15 amino acids.

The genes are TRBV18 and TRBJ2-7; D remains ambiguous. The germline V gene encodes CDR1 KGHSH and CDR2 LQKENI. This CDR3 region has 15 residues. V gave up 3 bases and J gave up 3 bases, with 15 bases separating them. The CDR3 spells CASSPYTPQDYEQYF. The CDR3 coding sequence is TGTGCCAGCTCACCGTACACACCTCAAGACTACGAGCAGTACTTC.

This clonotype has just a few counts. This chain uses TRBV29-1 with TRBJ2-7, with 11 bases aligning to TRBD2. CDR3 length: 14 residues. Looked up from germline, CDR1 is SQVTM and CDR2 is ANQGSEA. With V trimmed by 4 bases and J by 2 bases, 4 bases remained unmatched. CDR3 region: CSVARLAGTYEQYF. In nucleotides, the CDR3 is TGCAGCGTTGCCCGACTAGCGGGAACCTACGAGCAGTACTTC.

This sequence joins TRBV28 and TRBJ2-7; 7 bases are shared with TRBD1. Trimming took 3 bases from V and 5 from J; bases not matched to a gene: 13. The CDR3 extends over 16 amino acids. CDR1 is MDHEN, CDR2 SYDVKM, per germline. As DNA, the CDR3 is TGTGCCAGCAGTTTGGCAGACAGGGCAGGAAAGGACGAGCAGTACTTC. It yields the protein CASSLADRAGKDEQYF.